The 29 T cell receptor beta chains in this list originate from one sample, sequenced in a study of T-cell memory formation after mild COVID-19. TCRdb itself ran the 5' RACE reads through MiXCR, one entry per CDR3 protein. The sample gives 45,000 to 65,000 distinct CDR3 sequences, over 8.5% of which show up once; approximately 12% is in the top ten. The sample comprised PBMCs or a T cell subset sorted from them (not recorded which). Receptor source: an adult woman who had mild COVID-19 (a few samples of this study predate the infection). Cell type and time point are not known.

This clonotype was seen a few times. CDR3 in amino acids: CATKHRATYEQYF. CDR3 DNA: TGTGCCACAAAACACAGAGCCACCTACGAGCAGTACTTC. The chain recombines TRBV6-6 with TRBJ2-7; D unclear. Germline-derived CDR1 and CDR2 are MNHNY and SVGAGI (reference sequence). Trimming stripped 10 bases from V and 2 bases from J, with 15 bases between. The CDR3 covers 13 residues.

This clonotype is categorized as medium-sized. This rearrangement joins TRBV4-2 to TRBJ1-6, with 9 bases matching TRBD1. The CDR3 contains 17 residues. The germline CDR1 and CDR2 sequences are LGHNA and YNFKEQ. V gave up 4 bases and J gave up 7 bases; unmatched junction bases: 11. The CDR3 nucleotides read TGTGCCAGCAGCCGAACGATCGGGACAGGGTCGAATTCACCCCTCCACTTT. This encodes CASSRTIGTGSNSPLHF.

In its sample, this clonotype was seen many times. The chain employs TRBV13 and TRBJ2-7; D not resolved. With 2 bases removed from V and 9 bases from J, the gap between germline ends came to 14 bases. Germline V CDR1 and CDR2: PRHDT, FYEKMQ (reference sequence). This CDR3 spans 13 amino acids. The CDR3: CASSLKVSSGQYF. The CDR3 DNA reads as TGTGCCAGCAGCTTAAAAGTCAGCTCAGGGCAGTACTTC.

This chain links TRBV4-2 with TRBJ2-2; weak D call: TRBD2 (6 bases). Germline V gene lookup returns CDR1 LGHNA and CDR2 YNFKEQ. This CDR3 is 16 amino acids long. The V end lost 4 bases, the J end lost 5 bases, and 17 bases lay between the germline ends. CDR3 nucleotide sequence: TGTGCCAGCAGCCCCCAGGCGGGGATGAGAACCGGGGAGCTGTTTTTT. This encodes CASSPQAGMRTGELFF.

The J gene is TRBJ1-5, the V gene TRBV6-2 or TRBV6-3; 10 bases agree with TRBD1. Germline-derived CDR1 and CDR2 are MNHEY and SVGEGT. V gave up 6 bases and J gave up 4 bases; unmatched junction bases: 3. CDR3 length: 14 amino acids. CDR3 residues: CASSRTGGNQPQHF. In DNA form, the CDR3 reads TGTGCCAGCAGCCGGACAGGGGGGAATCAGCCCCAGCATTTT.

The CDR3 bases are TGTGCCAGCAGCTTATCAGCAAACAATCAGCCCCAGCATTTT. It yields the protein CASSLSANNQPQHF. The J gene is TRBJ1-5, the V gene TRBV7-2; D ambiguous. Trimming cost V 2 bases and J 3 bases, with 8 bases left between them. This CDR3 region has 14 residues. Germline V gives CDR1 SGHTA, CDR2 FQGNSA.

This clonotype turned up a few times. The chain links TRBV7-3 to TRBJ2-1; 7 nucleotides agree with TRBD2. The CDR3 totals 16 residues. Trimming took 5 bases from V and 6 from J; bases not matched to a gene: 13. Germline assignment: CDR1 SGHTA and CDR2 FQGTGA. CDR3 in DNA: TGTGCCAGCAGCCTCTCGGGAGCGGGAACTGGCAATGAGCAGTTCTTC. Protein: CASSLSGAGTGNEQFF.

Here the CDR3 DNA reads TGTGCCAGCTCACCCGCCCGGCCCTACGAGCAGTACTTC. The encoded protein is CASSPARPYEQYF. The rearrangement links TRBV18 to TRBJ2-7, with no clear D. The CDR3 runs to 13 residues. Germline V gene lookup returns CDR1 KGHSH and CDR2 LQKENI. V was shortened by 3 bases and J by 2 bases, with 8 bases between the two germline ends.

J is TRBJ1-1 and V is TRBV7-8; D is possibly TRBD1 (5 bases). Trimming took off 3 bases at V and 5 bases at J, with 19 bases between the two ends. The germline CDR1 and CDR2 sequences are SGHVS and FQNEAQ. This CDR3 has 16 residues. This CDR3 is CASSFSGYGGGTEAFF. DNA for the CDR3: TGTGCCAGCAGCTTCTCCGGGTATGGGGGGGGAACTGAAGCTTTCTTT.

There are many counts of this clonotype. The chain couples TRBV5-1 to TRBJ2-1, with 10 positions matching TRBD2. The germline gives CDR1 SGHRS, CDR2 YFSETQ. This CDR3 has 15 amino acids. Trimming removed 4 bases from V and 4 bases from J; junction bases left unmatched: 5. The DNA for the CDR3 is TGCGCCAGCAGCCCGACTAGCGGGTCATACAATGAGCAGTTCTTC. Translating gives CASSPTSGSYNEQFF.

This rearrangement joins TRBV4-2 to TRBJ2-3; D gene unclear. The CDR3 contains 14 residues. V lost 4 bases and J 8 bases, leaving 16 bases between the germline ends. Germline V gene lookup returns CDR1 LGHNA and CDR2 YNFKEQ. As DNA, the CDR3 is TGTGCCAGCAGCCGGCGCGGAGAGGATGGTACGCAGTATTTT. Its translation is CASSRRGEDGTQYF.

The V call is TRBV7-3, the J call TRBJ1-1, with TRBD1 matching 11 bases. The CDR3 consists of 14 residues. CDR1 and CDR2 (germline): SGHTA, FQGTGA. V shed 2 bases, J shed 7 bases, and the junction held 3 bases outside the gene matches. CDR3 sequence: CASSLSGTGGEAFF. CDR3 in DNA: TGTGCCAGCAGCTTATCCGGGACAGGGGGTGAAGCTTTCTTT.

In this sample, this clonotype turned up many times. This chain uses TRBV5-1 with TRBJ2-5, with 7 bases identical to TRBD2. Germline trimming cut 2 bases from V and 1 base from J; bases unmatched to any gene: 2. Germline V lookup: CDR1 SGHRS, CDR2 YFSETQ. CDR3 size: 14 residues. This CDR3 reads CASSLAGSQETQYF. The CDR3 nucleotides read TGCGCCAGCAGCTTAGCGGGGTCCCAAGAGACCCAGTACTTC.

The chain links TRBV18 to TRBJ1-1; D is unclear. Between the trimmed V and J ends, which lost 3 bases and 1 base, there was a span of 9 bases. Germline-derived CDR1 and CDR2 are KGHSH and LQKENI. The CDR3 runs 14 residues. In DNA, the CDR3 is TGTGCCAGCTCACCCTCCCAGGCGAACACTGAAGCTTTCTTT. Translating gives CASSPSQANTEAFF.

This clonotype was counted many times. The J gene is TRBJ2-3, the V gene TRBV4-1; 12 bases align to TRBD2. The CDR3 sequence is 16 residues long. Trimming at V came to 6 bases and at J to 1 base, leaving 5 bases not matched to a gene. The germline V gene encodes CDR1 MGHRA and CDR2 YSYEKL. The CDR3 here is CASRTSGGRRTDTQYF. Here the CDR3 DNA reads TGCGCCAGCAGGACTAGCGGGGGCCGCCGCACAGATACGCAGTATTTT.

The table lists this clonotype with many counts. This chain joins TRBV7-7 and TRBJ2-7, with TRBD1 matching over 8 bases. Per the germline V gene, CDR1 is SSHAT and CDR2 is FNYEAQ (reference sequence). Germline trimming cut 3 bases from V and 5 bases from J; bases unmatched to any gene: 3. This CDR3 region has 13 residues. CDR3 protein: CASSFADRDEQYF. Here the CDR3 DNA reads TGTGCCAGCAGCTTCGCGGACAGGGACGAGCAGTACTTC.

This clonotype was picked up a small number of times. The chain uses TRBV7-2 and TRBJ2-7, with a weak D call TRBD1 (8 bases). The CDR3 loop spans 15 amino acids. Germline V CDR1 and CDR2: SGHTA, FQGNSA. With 5 bases removed from V and 2 bases from J, the gap between germline ends came to 16 bases. For the CDR3, the DNA is TGTGCCAGCAGCCCCGGACAGGGACTAACCTACGAGCAGTACTTC. This sequence encodes CASSPGQGLTYEQYF. Full variable domain (missing parts from reference TRBV7-2 and TRBJ2-7): GAGVSQSPSNKVTEKGKDVELRCDPISGHTALYWYRQSLGQGLEFLIYFQGNSAPDKSGLPSDRFSAERTGGSVSTLTIQRTQQEDSAVYLCASSPGQGLTYEQYFGPGTRLTVT.

This clonotype was picked up a small number of times. V usage is TRBV25-1 and J usage is TRBJ1-4; no definite D call. The CDR3 totals 14 residues. The V end lost 5 bases, the J end lost 4 bases, and 11 bases lay between the germline ends. Germline loops: CDR1 MGHDK, CDR2 SYGVNS. DNA for the CDR3: TGTGCCAGCAGTCCATCCTATGATAATGAAAAACTGTTTTTT. Its translation: CASSPSYDNEKLFF.

This clonotype has at least ten counts. The chain employs TRBV4-1 and TRBJ2-7; perhaps TRBD1 as D (5 bases). The V and J ends lost 4 bases and 7 bases respectively, with 20 bases between them. CDR3 size: 15 residues. CDR1 MGHRA and CDR2 YSYEKL come from the germline V gene. CDR3 DNA: TGCGCCAGCAGCCTCACCTTGGGCAGGGCGGAGGAGCAGTACTTC. Its protein product is CASSLTLGRAEEQYF.

The gene calls are TRBV4-1 and TRBJ1-2; no clear D. V was clipped by 2 bases and J by 2 bases, with 12 bases between them. This CDR3 has 15 residues. Germline values: CDR1 MGHRA, CDR2 YSYEKL. This CDR3 reads CASSQLFPRNYGYTF. CDR3 sequence (DNA): TGCGCCAGCAGCCAACTTTTCCCCCGAAACTATGGCTACACCTTC.

At least ten counts were recorded for this clonotype. The CDR3 sequence: CAMRRPSGTGELFF. Here the CDR3 DNA reads TGTGCCATGAGACGGCCGTCGGGCACCGGGGAGCTGTTTTTT. The V and J genes are TRBV10-3 and TRBJ2-2; D is unresolved. Germline CDR1 reads ENHRY; CDR2 reads SYGVKD. The V end lost 9 bases, the J end lost 4 bases, and 15 bases lay between the germline ends. This CDR3 has 14 residues.

This clonotype was found a few times. The chain has TRBV2 and TRBJ1-1; D gene unclear. Germline V lookup: CDR1 SNHLY, CDR2 FYNNEI. The CDR3 is made up of 13 amino acids. V lost 1 base and J 5 bases, leaving 8 bases between the germline ends. CDR3 DNA: TGTGCCAGCAGTGAAGGGTCGGGTACTGAAGCTTTCTTT. Residues: CASSEGSGTEAFF.

At least ten counts were recorded for this clonotype. V is TRBV7-2 and J is TRBJ2-3, with D possibly matching TRBD2 (6 bases). CDR3 length: 15 residues. CDR1 and CDR2 (germline): SGHTA, FQGNSA. Trimming pared 3 bases from V and 3 bases from J, leaving 13 bases between. Here the CDR3 DNA reads TGTGCCAGCAGCTTGAGGCGGGAAAGGACAGATACGCAGTATTTT. Translated, it gives CASSLRRERTDTQYF.

J is TRBJ1-1 and V is TRBV5-1; D is undetermined. Germline values: CDR1 SGHRS, CDR2 YFSETQ. V gave up 4 bases and J gave up 4 bases, with 14 bases separating them. This CDR3 is 14 amino acids long. The CDR3 protein is CASSTWVSSTEAFF. The CDR3 DNA follows: TGCGCCAGCAGCACATGGGTCAGTTCCACTGAAGCTTTCTTT.

This chain links TRBV14 with TRBJ2-5; 8 bases are a match to TRBD2. The CDR3 length is 22 residues. Germline V lookup: CDR1 SGHDN, CDR2 FVKESK. Losses at the gene ends were 0 bases for V and 4 bases for J; bases not matched to a gene: 25. DNA for the CDR3: TGTGCCAGCAGCCAAGATCCTAGCGGGCTGGGGAGTCCTCAGGTTGAAAGAGAGACCCAGTACTTC. Its translation: CASSQDPSGLGSPQVERETQYF.

This clonotype was seen repeatedly, ten times or more. This sequence joins TRBV7-3 and TRBJ2-1; D is uncertain. CDR1 is SGHTA, CDR2 FQGTGA, per germline. Between the trimmed V and J ends, which lost 4 bases and 9 bases, there was a span of 16 bases. CDR3 size: 14 residues. The CDR3 DNA reads TGTGCCAGCAGCTCACCTGAAGGTGGAGTTGAGCAGTTCTTC. This translates into CASSSPEGGVEQFF.

CDR3 DNA sequence: TGTGCCAGCAGCGCCGGACCGGGACAGGCCTACGAGCAGTACTTC. Translating gives CASSAGPGQAYEQYF. The V and J genes are TRBV9 and TRBJ2-7; 8 bases are shared with TRBD1. The CDR3 contains 15 residues. Per germline, CDR1 SGDLS and CDR2 YYNGEE. With 3 bases clipped from V and 2 bases from J, the junction kept 7 bases outside the gene matches.

Ten or more counts support this clonotype. CDR3 sequence reads: CSAIKGLAVTFSEQFF. CDR3 nucleotide sequence: TGCAGTGCGATAAAGGGACTAGCGGTAACCTTCAGTGAGCAGTTCTTC. This chain connects TRBV20-1 to TRBJ2-1; TRBD2 aligns across 11 bases. The junction had 16 bases not matched to a gene; V was cut back by 6 bases and J by 9 bases. Germline-derived CDR1 and CDR2 are DFQATT and SNEGSKA (reference sequence). The CDR3 sequence is 16 residues long.

This clonotype has ten or more counts. V and J are TRBV7-2 and TRBJ2-7; 9 bases are shared with TRBD2. Unmatched junction bases numbered 3, after V lost 1 base and J lost 2 bases. This CDR3 is 15 amino acids long. The germline V gene has CDR1 SGHTA and CDR2 FQGNSA. CDR3 coding DNA: TGTGCCAGCAGCTTAGTAGGGACTAGCACCTACGAGCAGTACTTC. Encoded protein: CASSLVGTSTYEQYF.